A selection of T cell receptor beta chains follows, all from one sample in a study of blood T cell repertoires in COVID-19. Sequencing was performed with immunoSEQ multiplex PCR; in TCRdb, only in-frame clones are kept and a portion is missing. Of 150,000 to 200,000 clones listed, around four fifths are singletons. Sequenced sample: peripheral blood. These receptors all stem from a woman under 40 with acute or convalescent COVID-19. CDR3s include the opening cysteine and the closing phenylalanine or tryptophan. The order of the fields is J gene, D gene, clone size, V gene, CDR3 protein, CDR3 DNA. The D gene is left open where the match is weak. The size entry is marked missing in some rows and otherwise reads once, few, many or a size class.

j_call: TRBJ1-1
d_call: -
clone_size: -
v_call: TRBV11-2
cdr3_aa: CASSLGTGYTEAFF
cdr3_nt: TGTGCCAGCAGCTTAGGAACAGGCTACACTGAAGCTTTCTTT

j_call: TRBJ1-6
d_call: -
clone_size: few
v_call: TRBV2
cdr3_aa: CASSENRAHNSPLHF
cdr3_nt: TGTGCCAGCAGTGAAAACAGGGCCCATAATTCACCCCTCCACTTT

j_call: TRBJ2-5
d_call: TRBD2
clone_size: -
v_call: TRBV5-1
cdr3_aa: CASSLASGGRVETQYF
cdr3_nt: TGCGCCAGCAGCTTGGCCTCGGGAGGAAGGGTGGAGACCCAGTACTTC

j_call: TRBJ1-6
d_call: -
clone_size: -
v_call: TRBV6-5
cdr3_aa: CASGQIDSPLHF
cdr3_nt: TGTGCCAGCGGACAAATCGATTCACCCCTCCACTTT

j_call: TRBJ1-3
d_call: -
clone_size: -
v_call: TRBV10-2
cdr3_aa: CASSDKRTEAGNTIYF
cdr3_nt: TGCGCCAGCAGTGATAAAAGGACAGAAGCTGGAAACACCATATATTTT

j_call: TRBJ1-1
d_call: TRBD1
clone_size: -
v_call: TRBV28
cdr3_aa: CASNLFPPRGHTEAFF
cdr3_nt: TGTGCCAGCAACCTATTTCCCCCCAGGGGGCACACTGAAGCTTTCTTT

j_call: TRBJ2-7
d_call: TRBD1
clone_size: once
v_call: TRBV4-1
cdr3_aa: CASSQARGFYEQYF
cdr3_nt: TGCGCCAGCAGCCAAGCCAGGGGGTTCTACGAGCAGTACTTC

j_call: TRBJ2-1
d_call: TRBD1
clone_size: -
v_call: TRBV10-1
cdr3_aa: CASRPGTGNNEQFF
cdr3_nt: TGCGCCAGCCGTCCCGGGACAGGGAACAATGAGCAGTTCTTC

j_call: TRBJ1-2
d_call: -
clone_size: -
v_call: TRBV7-6
cdr3_aa: CASSRQGIYGYTF
cdr3_nt: TGTGCCAGCAGCCGCCAGGGGATCTATGGCTACACCTTC

j_call: TRBJ1-2
d_call: TRBD1
clone_size: -
v_call: TRBV6-5
cdr3_aa: CASGRGQGANYGYTF
cdr3_nt: TGTGCCAGCGGGCGAGGACAGGGGGCGAACTATGGCTACACCTTC

j_call: TRBJ2-1
d_call: TRBD2
clone_size: -
v_call: TRBV5-1
cdr3_aa: CASSHSGGTDNEQFF
cdr3_nt: TGCGCCAGCAGCCATAGCGGGGGGACGGACAATGAGCAGTTCTTC

j_call: TRBJ2-5
d_call: -
clone_size: -
v_call: TRBV10-1
cdr3_aa: CASSLLRGETQYF
cdr3_nt: TGCGCCAGCAGTTTACTAAGAGGAGAGACCCAGTACTTC

j_call: TRBJ2-2
d_call: TRBD2
clone_size: -
v_call: TRBV6-5
cdr3_aa: CASRFSGTGTGELFF
cdr3_nt: TGTGCCAGCAGATTCAGCGGGACGGGCACCGGGGAGCTGTTTTTT

j_call: TRBJ1-6
d_call: -
clone_size: -
v_call: TRBV30
cdr3_aa: CAWSTGNHSPLHF
cdr3_nt: TGTGCCTGGAGTACCGGGAACCATTCACCCCTCCACTTT

j_call: TRBJ1-5
d_call: TRBD1
clone_size: -
v_call: TRBV24-1
cdr3_aa: CATSDSTPTGDNQPQHF
cdr3_nt: TGTGCCACCAGTGATTCAACACCTACAGGGGACAATCAGCCCCAGCATTTT

j_call: TRBJ1-5
d_call: -
clone_size: -
v_call: TRBV28
cdr3_aa: CASSAGIGEHF
cdr3_nt: TGTGCCAGCAGCGCGGGTATTGGAGAGCATTTT

j_call: TRBJ1-4
d_call: -
clone_size: -
v_call: TRBV10-3
cdr3_aa: CAISGQWGNEKLFF
cdr3_nt: TGTGCCATCAGCGGACAGTGGGGTAATGAAAAACTGTTTTTT

j_call: TRBJ1-1
d_call: -
clone_size: -
v_call: TRBV28
cdr3_aa: CASSLFWGGINTEAFF
cdr3_nt: TGTGCCAGCAGTTTATTCTGGGGAGGAATCAACACTGAAGCTTTCTTT

j_call: TRBJ1-2
d_call: -
clone_size: -
v_call: TRBV13
cdr3_aa: CASSHGRVNYGYTF
cdr3_nt: TGTGCCAGCAGCCACGGGAGGGTTAACTATGGCTACACCTTC

j_call: TRBJ2-5
d_call: -
clone_size: -
v_call: TRBV12-3/TRBV12-4
cdr3_aa: CASSSSETQYF
cdr3_nt: TGTGCCAGCAGTTCTAGCGAGACCCAGTACTTC

j_call: TRBJ2-7
d_call: -
clone_size: -
v_call: TRBV7-8
cdr3_aa: CASSLADRTYEQYF
cdr3_nt: TGTGCCAGCAGCTTAGCCGACAGGACCTACGAGCAGTACTTC

j_call: TRBJ2-3
d_call: TRBD2
clone_size: -
v_call: TRBV5-6
cdr3_aa: CASSGGLAGGLSTDTQYF
cdr3_nt: TGTGCCAGCAGCGGGGGACTAGCGGGAGGCCTATCCACAGATACGCAGTATTTT

j_call: TRBJ2-5
d_call: TRBD2
clone_size: -
v_call: TRBV10-3
cdr3_aa: CAISVLAGSQAQYF
cdr3_nt: TGTGCCATCAGTGTACTAGCGGGGAGCCAGGCCCAGTACTTC

j_call: TRBJ1-5
d_call: TRBD1
clone_size: -
v_call: TRBV16
cdr3_aa: CASSLGQVQPQHF
cdr3_nt: TGTGCCAGCAGCCTTGGACAGGTTCAGCCCCAGCATTTT

j_call: TRBJ1-6
d_call: -
clone_size: -
v_call: TRBV28
cdr3_aa: CASSSSQGSSYNSPLHF
cdr3_nt: TGTGCCAGCAGTTCTTCCCAGGGGAGCTCCTATAATTCACCCCTCCACTTT

j_call: TRBJ1-1
d_call: -
clone_size: -
v_call: TRBV27
cdr3_aa: CASSGQQNTEAFF
cdr3_nt: TGTGCCAGCAGCGGACAGCAGAACACTGAAGCTTTCTTT

j_call: TRBJ1-3
d_call: -
clone_size: -
v_call: TRBV7-2
cdr3_aa: CASSLESGSGNTIYF
cdr3_nt: TGTGCCAGCAGCTTAGAATCCGGCTCTGGAAACACCATATATTTT

j_call: TRBJ1-5
d_call: -
clone_size: -
v_call: TRBV19
cdr3_aa: CASSLGSGGVNQPQHF
cdr3_nt: TGTGCCAGTAGTTTGGGTTCTGGGGGCGTCAATCAGCCCCAGCATTTT

j_call: TRBJ1-5
d_call: TRBD1
clone_size: few
v_call: TRBV7-8
cdr3_aa: CASSRGQFSNQPQHF
cdr3_nt: TGTGCCAGCAGCCGGGGACAGTTTAGCAATCAGCCCCAGCATTTT

j_call: TRBJ2-7
d_call: -
clone_size: -
v_call: TRBV6-4
cdr3_aa: CANRSKVFRGTGTPYEQYF
cdr3_nt: TGTGCCAACAGGAGTAAAGTATTTCGGGGGACTGGGACTCCCTACGAGCAGTACTTC

j_call: TRBJ1-4
d_call: -
clone_size: -
v_call: TRBV3-1/TRBV3-2
cdr3_aa: CASSPVGGLGEKLFF
cdr3_nt: TGTGCCAGCAGCCCAGTGGGGGGATTAGGCGAAAAACTGTTTTTT

j_call: TRBJ1-4
d_call: -
clone_size: -
v_call: TRBV6-1
cdr3_aa: CASSEGLGGGSEKLFF
cdr3_nt: TGTGCCAGCAGTGAAGGGCTTGGTGGGGGCAGTGAAAAACTGTTTTTT

j_call: TRBJ2-7
d_call: TRBD1
clone_size: -
v_call: TRBV10-3
cdr3_aa: CAISPGQPSSYEQYF
cdr3_nt: TGTGCCATCAGCCCGGGACAGCCTAGCTCCTACGAGCAGTACTTC

j_call: TRBJ1-2
d_call: -
clone_size: -
v_call: TRBV9
cdr3_aa: CASSLEPRRYGYTF
cdr3_nt: TGTGCCAGCAGCTTGGAGCCCCGAAGGTATGGCTACACCTTC

j_call: TRBJ2-1
d_call: -
clone_size: -
v_call: TRBV4-2
cdr3_aa: CASSQESLEQFF
cdr3_nt: TGTGCCAGCAGCCAAGAGTCTCTCGAGCAGTTCTTC

j_call: TRBJ2-5
d_call: -
clone_size: -
v_call: TRBV15
cdr3_aa: CATRDRQETQYF
cdr3_nt: TGTGCCACCAGAGACAGACAAGAGACCCAGTACTTC

j_call: TRBJ2-3
d_call: TRBD2
clone_size: -
v_call: TRBV13
cdr3_aa: CASSLVLAGVDTQYF
cdr3_nt: TGTGCCAGCAGCTTAGTACTAGCGGGAGTAGATACGCAGTATTTT

j_call: TRBJ2-3
d_call: TRBD2
clone_size: -
v_call: TRBV11-2
cdr3_aa: CASSPSAGGRAGGTQYF
cdr3_nt: TGTGCCAGCAGCCCCTCAGCGGGCGGGAGGGCCGGAGGTACGCAGTATTTT

j_call: TRBJ2-5
d_call: TRBD2
clone_size: -
v_call: TRBV4-2
cdr3_aa: CASSQVLAGGFQETQYF
cdr3_nt: TGTGCCAGCAGCCAAGTCCTAGCGGGGGGGTTCCAAGAGACCCAGTACTTC

j_call: TRBJ2-7
d_call: TRBD2
clone_size: -
v_call: TRBV27
cdr3_aa: CASRGSGRDSYEQYF
cdr3_nt: TGTGCCAGCAGAGGTAGCGGGAGGGACTCCTACGAGCAGTACTTC

j_call: TRBJ1-1
d_call: -
clone_size: -
v_call: TRBV6-5
cdr3_aa: CASSYTTGAEAFF
cdr3_nt: TGTGCCAGCAGTTACACGACCGGGGCTGAAGCTTTCTTT

j_call: TRBJ2-5
d_call: TRBD2
clone_size: -
v_call: TRBV5-6
cdr3_aa: CASSLKRGGQETQYF
cdr3_nt: TGTGCCAGCAGCCTCAAGCGGGGGGGACAAGAGACCCAGTACTTC

j_call: TRBJ2-7
d_call: TRBD2
clone_size: -
v_call: TRBV20-1
cdr3_aa: CSASQLAGAGEQYF
cdr3_nt: TGCAGTGCTAGTCAGCTAGCGGGAGCAGGCGAGCAGTACTTC

j_call: TRBJ2-2
d_call: -
clone_size: -
v_call: TRBV11-2
cdr3_aa: CASTSGVVVNTGELFF
cdr3_nt: TGTGCCAGCACCTCGGGGGTAGTCGTTAACACCGGGGAGCTGTTTTTT

j_call: TRBJ1-5
d_call: TRBD1
clone_size: -
v_call: TRBV7-9
cdr3_aa: CASSVYRDSIRNQPQHF
cdr3_nt: TGTGCCAGCAGCGTATACCGGGACAGTATCCGCAATCAGCCCCAGCATTTT